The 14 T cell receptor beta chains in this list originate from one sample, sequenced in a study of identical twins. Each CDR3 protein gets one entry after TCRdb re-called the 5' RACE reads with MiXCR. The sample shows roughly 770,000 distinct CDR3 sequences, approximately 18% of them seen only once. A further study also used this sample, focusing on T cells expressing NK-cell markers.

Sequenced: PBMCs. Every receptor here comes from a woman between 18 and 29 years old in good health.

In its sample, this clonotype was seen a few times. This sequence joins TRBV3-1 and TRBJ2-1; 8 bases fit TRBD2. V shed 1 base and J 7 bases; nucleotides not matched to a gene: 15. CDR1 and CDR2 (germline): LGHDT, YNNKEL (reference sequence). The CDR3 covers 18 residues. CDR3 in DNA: TGTGCCAGCAGCCAAGGGCTAGCGGGTAATCTGGGTCTAAATGAGCAGTTCTTC. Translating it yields CASSQGLAGNLGLNEQFF.

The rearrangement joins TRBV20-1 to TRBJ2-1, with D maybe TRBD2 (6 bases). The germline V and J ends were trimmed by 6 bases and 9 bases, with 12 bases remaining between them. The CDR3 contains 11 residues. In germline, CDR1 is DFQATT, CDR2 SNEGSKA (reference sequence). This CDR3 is CSAYGGSEQFF. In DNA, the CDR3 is TGCAGTGCCTACGGAGGGAGTGAGCAGTTCTTC.

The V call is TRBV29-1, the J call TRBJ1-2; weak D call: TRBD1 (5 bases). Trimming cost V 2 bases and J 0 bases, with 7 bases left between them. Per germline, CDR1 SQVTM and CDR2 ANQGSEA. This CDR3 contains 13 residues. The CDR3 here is CSVEKGTNYGYTF. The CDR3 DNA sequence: TGCAGCGTTGAAAAGGGGACTAACTATGGCTACACCTTC.

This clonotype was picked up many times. The CDR3 DNA follows: TGTGCCAGCAGCTTAGGACTAGCGGGACGCGAGCAGTACTTC. This encodes CASSLGLAGREQYF. The V gene is TRBV7-9, the J gene TRBJ2-7, with TRBD2 identical over 11 bases. V was clipped by 1 base and J by 6 bases; unmatched bases: 2. The CDR3 runs 14 residues. Germline V lookup: CDR1 SEHNR, CDR2 FQNEAQ (reference sequence).

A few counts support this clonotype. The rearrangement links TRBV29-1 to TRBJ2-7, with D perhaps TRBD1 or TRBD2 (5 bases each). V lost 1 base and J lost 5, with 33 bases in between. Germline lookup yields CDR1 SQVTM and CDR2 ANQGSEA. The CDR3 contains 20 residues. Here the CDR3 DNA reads TGCAGCGTTGAAGCCCCCCGTTGGCAGGGCTTGTTGAAACTAGGGGACGAGCAGTACTTC. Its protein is CSVEAPRWQGLLKLGDEQYF.

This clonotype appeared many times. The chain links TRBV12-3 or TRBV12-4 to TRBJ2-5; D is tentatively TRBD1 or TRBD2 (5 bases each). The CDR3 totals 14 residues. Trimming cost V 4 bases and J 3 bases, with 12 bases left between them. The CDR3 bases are TGTGCCAGCAGTTCTGGGGCCGGGGAAGAGACCCAGTACTTC. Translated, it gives CASSSGAGEETQYF.

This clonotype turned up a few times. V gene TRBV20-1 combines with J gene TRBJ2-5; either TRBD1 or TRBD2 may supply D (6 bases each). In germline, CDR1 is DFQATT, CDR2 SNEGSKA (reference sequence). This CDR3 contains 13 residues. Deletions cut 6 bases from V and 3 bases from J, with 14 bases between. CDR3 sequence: CSAGTGAKETQYF. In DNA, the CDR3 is TGCAGTGCCGGTACGGGGGCCAAAGAGACCCAGTACTTC.

The CDR3 sequence: CSARGSLGETQYF. As DNA, the CDR3 is TGCAGTGCTAGGGGGAGCCTCGGGGAGACCCAGTACTTC. The rearrangement links TRBV20-1 to TRBJ2-5, with TRBD2 as a possible D gene (5 bases). The CDR3 has 13 amino acids. In germline, CDR1 is DFQATT, CDR2 SNEGSKA (reference sequence). V gave up 3 bases and J gave up 5 bases, with 13 bases separating them.

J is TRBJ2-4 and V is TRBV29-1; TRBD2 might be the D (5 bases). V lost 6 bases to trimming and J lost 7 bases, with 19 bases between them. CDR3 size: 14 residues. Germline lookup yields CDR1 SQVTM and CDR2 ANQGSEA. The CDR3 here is CSVSGEGLGNIQYF. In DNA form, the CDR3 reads TGCAGCGTATCGGGCGAGGGCCTCGGTAACATTCAGTACTTC.

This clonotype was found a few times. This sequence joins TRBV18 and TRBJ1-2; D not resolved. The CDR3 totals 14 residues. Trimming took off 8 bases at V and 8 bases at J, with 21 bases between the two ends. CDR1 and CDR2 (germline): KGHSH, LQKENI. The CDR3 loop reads CASTNGNHAGGYTF. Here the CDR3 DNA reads TGTGCCAGCACCAACGGCAACCACGCTGGGGGCTACACCTTC.

This chain's CDR3 is CASSVTSGFTDTQYF. The DNA of the CDR3 is TGCGCCAGCAGTGTGACTAGCGGATTCACAGATACGCAGTATTTT. The genes are TRBV5-1 and TRBJ2-3; TRBD2 aligns across 9 bases. V was pared by 5 bases and J by 2 bases, with 6 bases of the junction left unmatched. The CDR3 is 15 residues long. Germline CDR1 reads SGHRS; CDR2 reads YFSETQ. The full variable domain, with the rest looked up from reference TRBV5-1 and TRBJ2-3, is KAGVTQTPRYLIKTRGQQVTLSCSPISGHRSVSWYQQTPGQGLQFLFEYFSETQRNKGNFPGRFSGRQFSNSRSEMNVSTLELGDSALYLCASSVTSGFTDTQYFGPGTRLTVL.

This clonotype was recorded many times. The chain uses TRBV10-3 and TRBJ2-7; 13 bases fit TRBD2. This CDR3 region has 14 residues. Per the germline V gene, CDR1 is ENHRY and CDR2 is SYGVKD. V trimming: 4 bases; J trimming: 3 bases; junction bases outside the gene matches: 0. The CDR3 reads CAISGTSGSYEQYF. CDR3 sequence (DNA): TGTGCCATCAGTGGGACTAGCGGGAGCTACGAGCAGTACTTC.

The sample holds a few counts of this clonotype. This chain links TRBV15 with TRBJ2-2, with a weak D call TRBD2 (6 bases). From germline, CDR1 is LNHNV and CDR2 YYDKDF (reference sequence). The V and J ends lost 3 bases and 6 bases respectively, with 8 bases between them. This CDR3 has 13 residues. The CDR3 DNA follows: TGTGCCACCAGCAGCAGGGAGGCCGGGGAGCTGTTTTTT. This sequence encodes CATSSREAGELFF.

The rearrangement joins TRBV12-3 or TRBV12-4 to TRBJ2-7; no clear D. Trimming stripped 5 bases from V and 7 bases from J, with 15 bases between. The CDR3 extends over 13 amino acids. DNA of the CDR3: TGTGCCAGCAGTGGCCTCTATTTGGGGGAGCAGTACTTC. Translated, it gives CASSGLYLGEQYF.